This is a list of T cell receptor beta chains from one sample in a study of blood T cell repertoires in COVID-19. Method: immunoSEQ multiplex PCR; TCRdb's copy keeps in-frame clones and lacks some. The sample holds under 300,000 clones; approximately 84% are singletons and the top ten take 14% to 15%. Source material: PBMCs or T cells enriched from blood (not recorded which). These receptors were obtained from a man aged 40-49 years who had recovered from COVID-19. CDR3s include the opening cysteine and the closing phenylalanine or tryptophan. The D gene is left open where the match is weak. For some rows the clone size is stated as once, few or many, or as a class when expanded; others skip it.

D gene	clone size	J gene	V gene	CDR3 protein	CDR3 DNA
TRBD2	few	TRBJ2-7	TRBV5-3	CARSPGTRRNEQYF	TGTGCCAGAAGCCCTGGGACTAGGCGGAACGAGCAGTACTTC
-	-	TRBJ2-5	TRBV5-5	CASSKGGNQETQYF	TGTGCCAGCAGTAAAGGCGGGAACCAAGAGACCCAGTACTTC
TRBD1	few	TRBJ2-5	TRBV7-9	CAITGTGGNQETQYF	TGTGCCATAACCGGGACAGGGGGCAACCAAGAGACCCAGTACTTC
-	-	TRBJ1-1	TRBV19	CASSRREGNTEAFF	TGTGCCAGTAGCAGACGGGAGGGGAACACTGAAGCTTTCTTT
-	-	TRBJ2-5	TRBV5-5	CASSFGSQETQYF	TGTGCCAGCAGCTTCGGTTCTCAAGAGACCCAGTACTTC
-	-	TRBJ2-1	TRBV28	CASSSRPEQFF	TGTGCCAGCAGTTCCCGTCCGGAGCAGTTCTTC
TRBD2	-	TRBJ2-7	TRBV6-8	CASNRRGANEQYF	TGTGCCAGCAATCGGCGGGGGGCAAACGAGCAGTACTTC
-	-	TRBJ1-5	TRBV10-3	CAITMTLNQPQHF	TGTGCCATCACCATGACACTTAATCAGCCCCAGCATTTT
TRBD1	once	TRBJ1-5	TRBV30	CAWAGGYYQPQHF	TGTGCCTGGGCAGGGGGTTACTATCAGCCCCAGCATTTT
-	-	TRBJ1-1	TRBV29-1	CSVEVRGRWNTEAFF	TGCAGCGTTGAGGTTAGAGGGCGTTGGAACACTGAAGCTTTCTTT